Listed here are 29 T cell receptor beta chains from one sample, sequenced in a study of blood T cell repertoires in COVID-19. Only in-frame clones appear in the TCRdb table, and some are missing; sequencing was by immunoSEQ multiplex PCR. The table lists some 80,000 clones, around 90% of them singletons. Sequenced sample: peripheral blood. The receptors shown here come from a woman between 45 and 65 years old with active or convalescent COVID-19.

J is TRBJ2-7 and V is TRBV7-2; 9 nucleotides align to TRBD1. The CDR3 covers 15 residues. CDR1 and CDR2 from the germline V gene are SGHTA and FQGNSA. V shed 6 bases and J 5 bases; nucleotides not matched to a gene: 11. The CDR3 DNA reads TGTGCCAGCAGTTCGACCGGGACAGGGCTGAACGAGCAGTACTTC. It codes for CASSSTGTGLNEQYF. Based on the CDR3 plus reference TRBV7-2 and TRBJ2-7, the full variable domain is GAGVSQSPSNKVTEKGKDVELRCDPISGHTALYWYRQSLGQGLEFLIYFQGNSAPDKSGLPSDRFSAERTGGSVSTLTIQRTQQEDSAVYLCASSSTGTGLNEQYFGPGTRLTVT.

J is TRBJ2-5 and V is TRBV25-1; TRBD2 matches 9 bases. Losses at the gene ends were 4 bases for V and 5 bases for J; bases not matched to a gene: 14. The CDR3 is made up of 17 amino acids. Germline V gene sequence: CDR1 MGHDK, CDR2 SYGVNS. CDR3 coding DNA: TGTGCCAGCAGTGCCCAAGCTGGCGGGGGGGCCGGTGAGACCCAGTACTTC. Translation gives CASSAQAGGGAGETQYF.

This clone appeared a few times. V and J are TRBV30 and TRBJ1-2, with unresolved D. Per the germline V gene, CDR1 is GTSNPN and CDR2 is SVGIG (reference sequence). The CDR3 has 11 amino acids. The germline V and J ends were trimmed by 3 bases and 7 bases, with 9 bases remaining between them. CDR3 nucleotides: TGTGCCTGGAGAGACTTAGGTGGCTACACCTTC. It encodes CAWRDLGGYTF.

The chain combines TRBV5-6 with TRBJ2-2; possibly TRBD2 for D (5 bases). The CDR3 consists of 16 residues. CDR1 is SGHDT, CDR2 YYEEEE, per germline. V lost 3 bases and J lost 3, with 15 bases in between. This chain's CDR3 is CASSSASLGDTGELFF. The CDR3 DNA sequence: TGTGCCAGCAGCTCGGCCAGTTTGGGAGACACCGGGGAGCTGTTTTTT.

The rearrangement joins TRBV21-1 to TRBJ1-2. TRBV21-1 counts as a pseudogene. The CDR3 loop spans 12 amino acids. The CDR3 protein is CASGEQNYGYTF. The CDR3 nucleotides read TGTGCCAGCGGAGAGCAGAACTATGGCTACACCTTC.

The V call is TRBV27, the J call TRBJ2-2; D call uncertain. The CDR3 spans 15 residues. CDR1 and CDR2 (germline): MNHEY, SMNVEV (reference sequence). Trimming removed 6 bases from V and 4 bases from J, with 15 bases in between. The CDR3 loop reads CASRSVTRVTGELFF. CDR3 in DNA: TGTGCCAGCAGGTCGGTGACTCGGGTCACCGGGGAGCTGTTTTTT.

The CDR3 sequence is CASRTNNEQFF. The DNA for the CDR3 is TGTGCCAGCAGAACTAACAATGAGCAGTTCTTC. This chain uses TRBV12-3 or TRBV12-4 with TRBJ2-1; the D is unclear. V was cut by 6 bases and J by 5 bases, with 5 bases left in between. This CDR3 has 11 residues.

This chain connects TRBV30 to TRBJ1-5, with D perhaps matching TRBD1 (5 bases). This CDR3 has 12 residues. V lost 3 bases and J lost 8, with 11 bases in between. Germline V gives CDR1 GTSNPN, CDR2 SVGIG (reference sequence). As DNA, the CDR3 is TGTGCCTGGAGCTTGTGGGGCGAGCCCCAGCATTTT. Translation: CAWSLWGEPQHF.

The chain links TRBV19 to TRBJ2-7; 9 bases match TRBD1. The CDR3 has 14 amino acids. Germline V CDR1 and CDR2: LNHDA, SQIVND (reference sequence). Unmatched junction bases numbered 7, after V lost 6 bases and J lost 4 bases. In DNA, the CDR3 is TGTGCCAGTAGGGCCGGGACAGGGTTATACGAGCAGTACTTC. Translating it yields CASRAGTGLYEQYF.

The V call is TRBV13, the J call TRBJ1-6; D is perhaps TRBD1 (6 bases). Trimming took off 1 base at V and 7 bases at J, with 11 bases between the two ends. Per the germline V gene, CDR1 is PRHDT and CDR2 is FYEKMQ (reference sequence). The CDR3 has 15 residues. The CDR3 bases are TGTGCCAGCAGCTTAGTGACAGGTCTAAATTCACCCCTCCACTTT. This codes for CASSLVTGLNSPLHF.

CDR3: CASSPPDREKEAFF. CDR3 nucleotide sequence: TGTGCCAGCAGCCCACCCGACAGGGAGAAGGAGGCTTTCTTT. The chain links TRBV7-2 to TRBJ1-1; TRBD1 aligns across 7 bases. This CDR3 is 14 amino acids long. Germline V gene lookup returns CDR1 SGHTA and CDR2 FQGNSA. V trimming: 5 bases; J trimming: 11 bases; junction bases outside the gene matches: 14.

The chain uses TRBV29-1 and TRBJ2-5, with a possible D match to TRBD1 (6 bases). CDR1 and CDR2 from the germline V gene are SQVTM and ANQGSEA. Between the trimmed V and J ends, which lost 6 bases and 2 bases, there was a span of 7 bases. The length of the CDR3 is 11 residues. The DNA for the CDR3 is TGCAGCGTGGGGACACAAGAGACCCAGTACTTC. This sequence encodes CSVGTQETQYF.

The gene calls are TRBV6-5 and TRBJ2-1; 10 nucleotides align to TRBD2. The CDR3 covers 15 residues. Germline V lookup: CDR1 MNHEY, CDR2 SVGAGI. Losses at the gene ends were 4 bases for V and 6 bases for J; bases not matched to a gene: 6. CDR3 loop: CASSFLAGESNEQFF. The CDR3 region has the DNA TGTGCCAGCAGTTTCCTAGCGGGGGAGTCCAATGAGCAGTTCTTC.

The rearrangement joins TRBV19 to TRBJ1-1; D unresolved. This CDR3 has 12 amino acids. Per germline, CDR1 LNHDA and CDR2 SQIVND (reference sequence). Trimming stripped 6 bases from V and 5 bases from J, with 10 bases between. As DNA, the CDR3 is TGTGCCAGTAGCAAGCGTACTACTGAAGCTTTCTTT. Protein: CASSKRTTEAFF.

The V and J genes are TRBV29-1 and TRBJ2-3; 9 nucleotides align to TRBD1. The germline CDR1 and CDR2 sequences are SQVTM and ANQGSEA. The CDR3 has 13 residues. The trim removed 5 bases at V and 3 bases at J, leaving 3 bases unmatched. CDR3 nucleotides: TGCAGCGTTACCGGGACAGGGACAGATACGCAGTATTTT. It translates to CSVTGTGTDTQYF.

The V and J genes are TRBV9 and TRBJ1-2; 7 bases map to TRBD1. The junction had 6 bases not matched to a gene; V was cut back by 5 bases and J by 2 bases. Germline V gene sequence: CDR1 SGDLS, CDR2 YYNGEE. This CDR3 is 14 amino acids long. This chain's CDR3 is CASSYTGANYGYTF. The CDR3 nucleotides are TGTGCCAGCAGTTACACAGGGGCCAACTATGGCTACACCTTC.

V gene TRBV5-1 combines with J gene TRBJ2-5; no clear D gene. Between the trimmed V and J ends, which lost 0 bases and 9 bases, there was a span of 12 bases. The V gene's germline CDR1 is SGHRS and CDR2 YFSETQ. There are 13 residues in the CDR3. CDR3 region: CASSLAVEESQYF. CDR3 DNA sequence: TGCGCCAGCAGCTTGGCCGTTGAGGAATCCCAGTACTTC.

The V gene is TRBV7-9, the J gene TRBJ2-2, with a weak D call TRBD2 (6 bases). V was shortened by 6 bases and J by 6 bases, with 17 bases between the two germline ends. The CDR3 sequence is 15 residues long. The V gene's germline CDR1 is SEHNR and CDR2 FQNEAQ (reference sequence). CDR3 bases: TGTGCCAGCAGTACGGGACTTGCGACGGCCGGGGAGCTGTTTTTT. This sequence encodes CASSTGLATAGELFF.

This sequence joins TRBV29-1 and TRBJ2-2; D is undetermined. The CDR3 spans 11 residues. V lost 3 bases, J lost 5 bases, and 4 bases lay in between. Germline V CDR1 and CDR2: SQVTM, ANQGSEA. DNA for the CDR3: TGCAGCGTTGACCTGACCGGGGAGCTGTTTTTT. Amino acid sequence: CSVDLTGELFF.

This chain links TRBV5-1 with TRBJ1-3; 8 bases are a match to TRBD1. J was trimmed by 0 bases and V by 3 bases; bases with no gene match: 2. Germline V lookup: CDR1 SGHRS, CDR2 YFSETQ. The CDR3 is 15 amino acids. CDR3 bases: TGCGCCAGCAGCTCTACAGGGGGCTCTGGAAACACCATATATTTT. Translated: CASSSTGGSGNTIYF. Full variable domain (outside the CDR3, taken from reference TRBV5-1 and TRBJ1-3): KAGVTQTPRYLIKTRGQQVTLSCSPISGHRSVSWYQQTPGQGLQFLFEYFSETQRNKGNFPGRFSGRQFSNSRSEMNVSTLELGDSALYLCASSSTGGSGNTIYFGEGSWLTVV.

The chain combines TRBV29-1 with TRBJ1-1, with 7 bases lining up with TRBD1. With 7 bases clipped from V and 1 base from J, the junction kept 9 bases outside the gene matches. This CDR3 has 14 residues. CDR1 is SQVTM, CDR2 ANQGSEA, per germline. The CDR3 region has the DNA TGCAGCGCTTATAAAGACAGGGCGAACACTGAAGCTTTCTTT. It translates to CSAYKDRANTEAFF.

This rearrangement joins TRBV19 to TRBJ2-1; 15 positions match TRBD2. Germline-derived CDR1 and CDR2 are LNHDA and SQIVND (reference sequence). V gave up 9 bases and J gave up 6 bases; unmatched junction bases: 3. The CDR3 is 14 amino acids. The CDR3 DNA reads TGTGCCAGCGGGACTAGCGGGGGGCCCAATGAGCAGTTCTTC. This translates into CASGTSGGPNEQFF.

This clone was found once. The chain has TRBV19 and TRBJ1-2; D unclear. Germline values: CDR1 LNHDA, CDR2 SQIVND (reference sequence). The ends were cut back, 8 bases at V and 2 bases at J, with 15 bases in the middle. The CDR3 loop spans 14 amino acids. The CDR3 nucleotides are TGTGCCAGTGCAGAACTACCGGGAAACTATGGCTACACCTTC. Protein: CASAELPGNYGYTF.

CDR3 amino acids: CASSSGTLTEAFF. The DNA for the CDR3 is TGTGCCAGTAGTAGTGGGACACTTACTGAAGCTTTCTTT. The chain joins TRBV19 to TRBJ1-1; a weak D match, TRBD1 (6 bases). Trimming removed 4 bases at V and 5 bases at J, with 11 bases between. The V gene's germline CDR1 is LNHDA and CDR2 SQIVND (reference sequence). The CDR3 covers 13 residues.

V and J are TRBV9 and TRBJ2-7, with a possible D match to TRBD2 (6 bases). Trimming left V 6 bases short and J 0 bases short, with 16 bases between. The CDR3 consists of 15 residues. Germline CDR1 reads SGDLS; CDR2 reads YYNGEE. DNA of the CDR3: TGTGCCAGCACCCCCACGGCGCGGGGCTCCTACGAGCAGTACTTC. Protein: CASTPTARGSYEQYF.

The CDR3 here is CASSLGTGVGDQPQHF. In DNA form, the CDR3 reads TGTGCCAGCAGCTTAGGAACAGGGGTTGGGGATCAGCCCCAGCATTTT. The V and J genes are TRBV7-9 and TRBJ1-5, with 7 bases matching TRBD1. Trimming at V came to 1 base and at J to 5 bases, leaving 8 bases not matched to a gene. Germline CDR1 and CDR2: SEHNR and FQNEAQ (reference sequence). The CDR3 consists of 16 residues.

This chain connects TRBV5-1 to TRBJ1-5; the match to TRBD1 covers 10 bases. The CDR3 covers 15 residues. CDR1 is SGHRS and CDR2 is YFSETQ in the germline V gene. V gave up 0 bases and J gave up 6 bases; unmatched junction bases: 3. The CDR3 loop reads CASSLGTGGLQPQHF. The CDR3, as DNA: TGCGCCAGCAGCTTGGGGACAGGGGGACTTCAGCCCCAGCATTTT.

The V gene is TRBV9, the J gene TRBJ1-1, with no clear D. CDR1 and CDR2 (germline): SGDLS, YYNGEE. V shed 0 bases and J shed 4 bases, with 10 bases lying between them. This CDR3 has 14 residues. The DNA of the CDR3 is TGTGCCAGCAGCGTAGGGGCAGTCGTCACTGAAGCTTTCTTT. Protein: CASSVGAVVTEAFF.

The J gene is TRBJ2-5, the V gene TRBV4-1; possible D gene TRBD1, 5 bases. This CDR3 contains 14 residues. Germline V CDR1 and CDR2: MGHRA, YSYEKL. Between the trimmed V and J ends, which lost 0 bases and 1 base, there was a span of 6 bases. The CDR3 region is CASSQDRAQETQYF. The CDR3, as DNA: TGCGCCAGCAGCCAAGACAGGGCCCAAGAGACCCAGTACTTC.